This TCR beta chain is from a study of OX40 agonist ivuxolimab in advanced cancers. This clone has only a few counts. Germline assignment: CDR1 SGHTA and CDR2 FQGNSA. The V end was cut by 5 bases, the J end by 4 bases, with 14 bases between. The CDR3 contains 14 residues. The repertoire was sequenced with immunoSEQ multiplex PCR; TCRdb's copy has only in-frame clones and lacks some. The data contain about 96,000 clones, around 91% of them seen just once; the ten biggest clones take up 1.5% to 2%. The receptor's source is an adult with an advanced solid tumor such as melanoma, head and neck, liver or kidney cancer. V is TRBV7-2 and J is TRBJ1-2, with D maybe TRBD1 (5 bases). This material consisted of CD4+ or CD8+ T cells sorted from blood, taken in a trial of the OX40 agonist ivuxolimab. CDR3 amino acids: CASSPAQGTYGYTF. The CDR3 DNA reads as TGTGCCAGCAGCCCGGCGCAGGGAACCTATGGCTACACCTTC.